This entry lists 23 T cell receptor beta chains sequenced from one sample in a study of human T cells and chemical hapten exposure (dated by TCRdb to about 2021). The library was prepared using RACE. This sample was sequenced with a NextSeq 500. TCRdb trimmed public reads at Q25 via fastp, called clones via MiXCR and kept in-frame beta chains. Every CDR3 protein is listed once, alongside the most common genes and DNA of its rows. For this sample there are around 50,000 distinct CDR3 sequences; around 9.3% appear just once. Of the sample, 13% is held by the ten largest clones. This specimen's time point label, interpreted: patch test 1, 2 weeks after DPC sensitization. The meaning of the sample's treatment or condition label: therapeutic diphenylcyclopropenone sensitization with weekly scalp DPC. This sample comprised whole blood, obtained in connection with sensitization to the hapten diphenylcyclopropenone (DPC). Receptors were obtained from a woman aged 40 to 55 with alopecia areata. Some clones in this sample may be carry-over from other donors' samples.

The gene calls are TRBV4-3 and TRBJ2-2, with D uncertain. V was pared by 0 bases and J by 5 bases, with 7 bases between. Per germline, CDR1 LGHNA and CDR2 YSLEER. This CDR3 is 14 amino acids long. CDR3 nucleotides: TGCGCCAGCAGCCAAGATGGAATGACCGGGGAGCTGTTTTTT. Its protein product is CASSQDGMTGELFF.

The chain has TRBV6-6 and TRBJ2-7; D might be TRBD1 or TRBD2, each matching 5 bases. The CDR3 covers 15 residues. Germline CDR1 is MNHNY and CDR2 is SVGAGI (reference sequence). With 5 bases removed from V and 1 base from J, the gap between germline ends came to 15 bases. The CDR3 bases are TGTGCCAGCAGTCCTCGGGACGTGGCGTCCTACGAGCAGTACTTC. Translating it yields CASSPRDVASYEQYF.

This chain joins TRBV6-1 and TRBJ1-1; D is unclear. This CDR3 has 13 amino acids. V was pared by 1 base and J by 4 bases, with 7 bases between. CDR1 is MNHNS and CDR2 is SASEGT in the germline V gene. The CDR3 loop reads CASSEGRGTEAFF. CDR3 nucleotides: TGTGCCAGCAGTGAAGGTCGCGGCACTGAAGCTTTCTTT.

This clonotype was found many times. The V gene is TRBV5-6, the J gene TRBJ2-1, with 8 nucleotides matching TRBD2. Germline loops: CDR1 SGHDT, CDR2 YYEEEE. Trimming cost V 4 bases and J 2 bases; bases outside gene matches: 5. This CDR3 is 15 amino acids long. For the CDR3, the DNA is TGTGCCAGCAGCCCCACTAGCGGAACCTACAATGAGCAGTTCTTC. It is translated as CASSPTSGTYNEQFF.

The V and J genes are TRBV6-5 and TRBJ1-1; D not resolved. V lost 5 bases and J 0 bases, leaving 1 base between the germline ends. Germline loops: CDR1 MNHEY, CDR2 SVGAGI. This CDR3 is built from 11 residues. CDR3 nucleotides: TGTGCCAGCAGTATGAACACTGAAGCTTTCTTT. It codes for CASSMNTEAFF.

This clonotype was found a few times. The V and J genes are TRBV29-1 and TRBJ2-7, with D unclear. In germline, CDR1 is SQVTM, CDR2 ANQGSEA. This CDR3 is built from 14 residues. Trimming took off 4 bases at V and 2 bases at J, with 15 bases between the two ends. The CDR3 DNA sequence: TGCAGCGTTGGTAGGGCTGCAGCTCCCTACGAGCAGTACTTC. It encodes CSVGRAAAPYEQYF.

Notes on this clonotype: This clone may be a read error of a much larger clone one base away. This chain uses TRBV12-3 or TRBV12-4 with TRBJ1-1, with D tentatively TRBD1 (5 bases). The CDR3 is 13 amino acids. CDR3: CGSRPGTVGEAFF. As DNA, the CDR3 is TGTGGCAGCAGGCCCGGGACGGTTGGGGAAGCTTTCTTT.

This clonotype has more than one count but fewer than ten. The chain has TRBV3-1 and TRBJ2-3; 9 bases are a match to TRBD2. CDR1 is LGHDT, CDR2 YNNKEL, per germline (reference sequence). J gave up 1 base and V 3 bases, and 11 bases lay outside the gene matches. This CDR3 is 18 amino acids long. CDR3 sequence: CASSQTPLAGGRTDTQYF. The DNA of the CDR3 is TGTGCCAGCAGCCAGACACCCCTGGCGGGGGGGCGCACAGATACGCAGTATTTT.

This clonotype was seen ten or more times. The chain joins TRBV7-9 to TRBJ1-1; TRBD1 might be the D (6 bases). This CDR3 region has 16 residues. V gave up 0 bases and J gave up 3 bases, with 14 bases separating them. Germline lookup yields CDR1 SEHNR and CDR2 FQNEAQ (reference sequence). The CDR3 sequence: CASSLAGRTVYTEAFF. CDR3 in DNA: TGTGCCAGCAGCTTAGCGGGGAGGACAGTATACACTGAAGCTTTCTTT.

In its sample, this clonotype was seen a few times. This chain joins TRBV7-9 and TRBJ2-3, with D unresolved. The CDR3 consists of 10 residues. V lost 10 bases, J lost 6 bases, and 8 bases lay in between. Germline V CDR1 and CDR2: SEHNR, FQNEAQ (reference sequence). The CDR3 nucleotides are TGTGCCACCAGACGGGATACGCAGTATTTT. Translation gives CATRRDTQYF.

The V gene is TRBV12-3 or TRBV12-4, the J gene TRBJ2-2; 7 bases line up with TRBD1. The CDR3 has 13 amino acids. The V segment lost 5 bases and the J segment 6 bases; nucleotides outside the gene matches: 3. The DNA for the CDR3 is TGTGCCAGCAGTGAAACAGGGGCCGGGGAGCTGTTTTTT. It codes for CASSETGAGELFF.

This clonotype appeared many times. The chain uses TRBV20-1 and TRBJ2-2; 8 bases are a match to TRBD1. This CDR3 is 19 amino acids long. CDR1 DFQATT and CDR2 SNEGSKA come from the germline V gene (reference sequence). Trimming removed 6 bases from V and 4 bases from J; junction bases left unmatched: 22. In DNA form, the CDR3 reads TGCAGTGCATCTCAAAGGCCCCGGGGCGGGACAGGCCTCACCGGGGAGCTGTTTTTT. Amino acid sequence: CSASQRPRGGTGLTGELFF.

Here the CDR3 DNA reads TGTGCCAGCAGTTCCGGAGGGACAGGGTATCCTGGGGCCAACGTCCTGACTTTC. Protein: CASSSGGTGYPGANVLTF. The rearrangement uses TRBV12-3 or TRBV12-4 and TRBJ2-6; 9 bases line up with TRBD1. The V segment lost 4 bases and the J segment 2 bases; nucleotides outside the gene matches: 9. The CDR3 extends over 18 amino acids.

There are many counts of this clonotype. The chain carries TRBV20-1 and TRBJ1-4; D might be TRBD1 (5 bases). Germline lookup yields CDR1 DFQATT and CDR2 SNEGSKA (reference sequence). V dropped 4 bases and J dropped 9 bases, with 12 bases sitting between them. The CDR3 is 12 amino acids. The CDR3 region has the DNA TGCAGTGCTACCCGGGGGGGAAAAAAACTGTTTTTT. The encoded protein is CSATRGGKKLFF.

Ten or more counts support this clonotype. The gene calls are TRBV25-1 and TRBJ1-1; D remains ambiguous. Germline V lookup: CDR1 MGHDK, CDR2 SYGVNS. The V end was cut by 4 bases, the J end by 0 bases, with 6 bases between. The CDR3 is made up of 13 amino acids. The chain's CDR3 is CASSARLNTEAFF. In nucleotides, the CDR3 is TGTGCCAGCAGTGCCCGTTTGAACACTGAAGCTTTCTTT.

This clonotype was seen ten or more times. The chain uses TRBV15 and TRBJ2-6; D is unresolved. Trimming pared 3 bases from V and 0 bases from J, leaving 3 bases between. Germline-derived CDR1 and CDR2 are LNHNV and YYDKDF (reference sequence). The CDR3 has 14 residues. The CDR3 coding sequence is TGTGCCACCAGCAGTCGCTCTGGGGCCAACGTCCTGACTTTC. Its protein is CATSSRSGANVLTF.

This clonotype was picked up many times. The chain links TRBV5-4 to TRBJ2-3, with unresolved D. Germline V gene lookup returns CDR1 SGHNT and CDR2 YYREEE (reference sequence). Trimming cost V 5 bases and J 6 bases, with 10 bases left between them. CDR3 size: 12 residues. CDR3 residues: CASSPPGDTQYF. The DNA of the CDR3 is TGTGCCAGCAGTCCGCCCGGGGATACGCAGTATTTT.

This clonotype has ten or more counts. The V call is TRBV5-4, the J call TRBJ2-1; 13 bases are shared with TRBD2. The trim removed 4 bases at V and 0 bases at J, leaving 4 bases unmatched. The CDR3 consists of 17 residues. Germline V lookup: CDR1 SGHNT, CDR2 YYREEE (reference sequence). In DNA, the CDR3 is TGTGCCAGCAGCCCCGGGACTAGCGGGGTCTCCTACAATGAGCAGTTCTTC. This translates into CASSPGTSGVSYNEQFF.

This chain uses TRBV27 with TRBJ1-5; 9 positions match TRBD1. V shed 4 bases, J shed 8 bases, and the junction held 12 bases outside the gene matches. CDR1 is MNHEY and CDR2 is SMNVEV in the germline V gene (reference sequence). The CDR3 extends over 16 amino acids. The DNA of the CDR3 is TGTGCCAGCAGTTCAACCGGGACAGGGTACGTCGAGCCCCAGCATTTT. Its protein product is CASSSTGTGYVEPQHF.

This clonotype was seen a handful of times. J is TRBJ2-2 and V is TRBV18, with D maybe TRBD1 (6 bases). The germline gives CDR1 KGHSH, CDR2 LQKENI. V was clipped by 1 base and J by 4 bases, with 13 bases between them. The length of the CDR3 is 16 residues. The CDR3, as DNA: TGTGCCAGCTCACCACGATTCCAGGGGAGCACCGGGGAGCTGTTTTTT. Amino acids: CASSPRFQGSTGELFF.

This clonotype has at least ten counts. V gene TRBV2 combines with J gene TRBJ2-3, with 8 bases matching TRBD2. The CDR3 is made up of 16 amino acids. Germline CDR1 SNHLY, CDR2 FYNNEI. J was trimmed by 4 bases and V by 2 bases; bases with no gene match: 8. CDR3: CASSEPGSGVSDTQYF. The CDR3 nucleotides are TGTGCCAGCAGTGAACCTGGTAGCGGGGTTTCAGATACGCAGTATTTT.

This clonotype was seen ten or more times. The CDR3 loop is CSASRGETEAFF. The DNA of the CDR3 is TGCAGTGCTAGTCGTGGAGAAACTGAAGCTTTCTTT. This chain joins TRBV20-1 and TRBJ1-1; no reliable D call. This CDR3 has 12 amino acids. V lost 3 bases and J 5 bases, leaving 10 bases between the germline ends. Germline V gene sequence: CDR1 DFQATT, CDR2 SNEGSKA (reference sequence).

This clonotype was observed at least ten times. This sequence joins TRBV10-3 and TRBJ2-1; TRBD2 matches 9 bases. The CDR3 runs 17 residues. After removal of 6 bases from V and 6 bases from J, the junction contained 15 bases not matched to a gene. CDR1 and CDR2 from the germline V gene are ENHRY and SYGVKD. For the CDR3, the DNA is TGTGCCATCAGAAAAGAGAGTTTGCGGGGGGGCTCCAATGAGCAGTTCTTC. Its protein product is CAIRKESLRGGSNEQFF.